This TCR beta chain stems from a study of OX40 agonist ivuxolimab in advanced cancers. Clones were read by immunoSEQ multiplex PCR, and TCRdb kept only the in-frame ones, dropping some. The sample records about 37,000 clones, approximately 80% being singletons. Collection of blood occurred at baseline, at cycle 4 day 1, and at cycle 7 day 1. V lost 4 bases to trimming and J lost 12 bases, with 19 bases between them. The CDR3 spans 13 residues. The germline gives CDR1 SGHDT, CDR2 YYEEEE. The TCR sequence derives from an adult with an advanced solid tumor such as melanoma, head and neck, liver or kidney cancer. Sequencing was performed on CD4+ or CD8+ T cells sorted from blood, taken in a trial of the OX40 agonist ivuxolimab. The chain has TRBV5-6 and TRBJ1-2; possible D gene TRBD1, 5 bases. The CDR3 loop is CASSPRMGLGDTF. CDR3 in DNA: TGTGCCAGCAGCCCCCGGATGGGTCTGGGGGACACCTTC. Supplemented by reference TRBV5-6 and TRBJ1-2, the full variable domain reads DAGVTQSPTHLIKTRGQQVTLRCSPKSGHDTVSWYQQALGQGPQFIFQYYEEEERQRGNFPDRFSGHQFPNYSSELNVNALLLGDSALYLCASSPRMGLGDTFGSGTRLTVV.